One sample yielded the 10 T cell receptor beta chains listed below, sequenced in a study of T cells after yellow fever vaccination (dated by TCRdb to between 2018 and 2021). To prepare the library, 5' RACE was applied. The reads were generated on an Illumina HiSeq 2500. The public reads were reanalyzed by TCRdb: fastp trimming at Q25, MiXCR alignment, in-frame beta chains only. Duplicate CDR3 protein sequences are folded into a single record with the most common DNA and genes. The sample includes a few hundred thousand distinct CDR3 sequences, with 8% to 9.5% observed a single time. The ten largest clones capture around 17% of the sample. The treatment or condition label of this sample denotes: live attenuated yellow fever vaccine strain. The specimen comprised PBMCs, sampled roughly 47 days after the first yellow fever vaccination. These receptors were taken from a man between 18 and 29 years old who received the YFV17D yellow fever vaccine.

The table lists this clonotype with a few counts. The chain combines TRBV19 with TRBJ1-6; no firm D call. Germline V gene data show CDR1 as LNHDA and CDR2 as SQIVND (reference sequence). V dropped 3 bases and J dropped 5 bases, with 23 bases sitting between them. This CDR3 is 19 amino acids long. CDR3 sequence (DNA): TGTGCCAGTAGTATGTATGGGTCCTCCTCTGGGAGTGATAATTCACCCCTCCACTTT. This codes for CASSMYGSSSGSDNSPLHF.

The chain combines TRBV20-1 with TRBJ2-1; 9 bases agree with TRBD2. The germline V gene encodes CDR1 DFQATT and CDR2 SNEGSKA (reference sequence). The CDR3 contains 15 residues. V gave up 8 bases and J gave up 1 base; unmatched junction bases: 9. The chain's CDR3 is CSLVSSGVSYNEQFF. The DNA of the CDR3 is TGCAGTTTGGTCTCTAGCGGGGTTTCCTACAATGAGCAGTTCTTC.

The chain couples TRBV3-1 to TRBJ1-2; D not certain. Looked up from germline, CDR1 is LGHDT and CDR2 is YNNKEL (reference sequence). The CDR3 is 16 residues long. The V end was cut by 4 bases, the J end by 8 bases, with 23 bases between. This CDR3 is CASSPRGSVGWFGYTF. The CDR3 DNA follows: TGTGCCAGCAGCCCCCGAGGGTCTGTAGGATGGTTCGGCTACACCTTC.

The rearrangement joins TRBV4-1 to TRBJ2-1, with 13 bases that match TRBD2. The V gene end was trimmed by 3 bases and the J gene end by 0 bases; junction bases not matched to a gene: 8. Germline V gene sequence: CDR1 MGHRA, CDR2 YSYEKL. This CDR3 comprises 19 residues. Here the CDR3 DNA reads TGCGCCAGCAGCCACAGGACTAGCGGGGGCGGAAGCTCCTACAATGAGCAGTTCTTC. Its translation is CASSHRTSGGGSSYNEQFF.

In this sample, this clonotype turned up a few times. The chain links TRBV5-1 to TRBJ2-1; the D is unclear. Germline V gene lookup returns CDR1 SGHRS and CDR2 YFSETQ. The CDR3 extends over 15 amino acids. Trimming pared 0 bases from V and 1 base from J, leaving 8 bases between. The CDR3 sequence is CASSLVMGSYNEQFF. In nucleotides, the CDR3 is TGCGCCAGCAGCTTGGTGATGGGGTCCTACAATGAGCAGTTCTTC.

This clonotype was observed a handful of times. V and J are TRBV5-4 and TRBJ2-1, with D perhaps given as TRBD1 or TRBD2 (6 bases each). The CDR3 is 14 amino acids. Germline CDR1 is SGHNT and CDR2 is YYREEE (reference sequence). V was cut by 4 bases and J by 5 bases, with 13 bases left in between. The CDR3 region is CASSPGAVDNEQFF. CDR3 nucleotides: TGTGCCAGCAGCCCGGGGGCGGTGGACAATGAGCAGTTCTTC.

This clonotype was detected only a few times. The gene calls are TRBV6-1 and TRBJ1-6; 7 bases match TRBD1. This CDR3 region has 14 residues. CDR1 and CDR2 from the germline V gene are MNHNS and SASEGT. With V trimmed by 11 bases and J by 4 bases, 8 bases remained unmatched. The CDR3 loop reads CAGQGGAYNSPLHF. The DNA of the CDR3 is TGTGCCGGCCAGGGGGGGGCTTATAATTCACCCCTCCACTTT.

This clonotype was detected only a few times. The rearrangement uses TRBV25-1 and TRBJ1-5, with D maybe TRBD1 (5 bases). V shed 5 bases and J shed 0 bases, with 23 bases lying between them. The germline gives CDR1 MGHDK, CDR2 SYGVNS. CDR3 length: 19 residues. CDR3 sequence: CASSPQGREVGYSNQPQHF. DNA of the CDR3: TGTGCCAGCAGTCCTCAGGGCAGGGAGGTTGGGTATAGCAATCAGCCCCAGCATTTT.

The V gene is TRBV18, the J gene TRBJ1-1, with 8 bases fitting TRBD1. The ends lost 3 bases at V and 1 base at J; junction bases unmatched: 7. Germline loops: CDR1 KGHSH, CDR2 LQKENI. The CDR3 has 16 residues. CDR3 sequence reads: CASSPVGQVTNTEAFF. In DNA form, the CDR3 reads TGTGCCAGCTCACCGGTGGGACAGGTGACGAACACTGAAGCTTTCTTT.

This clonotype was seen a few times. The V and J genes are TRBV7-2 and TRBJ1-2, with D unclear. V was clipped by 3 bases and J by 0 bases, with 14 bases between them. CDR3 length: 16 residues. Germline V gives CDR1 SGHTA, CDR2 FQGNSA. DNA of the CDR3: TGTGCCAGCAGCTTTGGCAGCTCCCTATCTAACTATGGCTACACCTTC. As protein: CASSFGSSLSNYGYTF.